These 13 T cell receptor beta chains share one sample of origin, sequenced in a study of T cells in Graves' hyperthyroidism and ophthalmopathy. Regions amplified from RNA transcripts were the TCR beta CDR3 regions. First-round RT-PCR targeting the TCR CDR3 was performed with the HTBI primer set. TCRdb reprocessed the multiplex PCR reads via MiXCR and lists one record per CDR3 protein. The data show fewer than 500,000 distinct CDR3 sequences, roughly 15% seen once. The sequenced material came from blood. Receptors were obtained from a man between 18 and 35 years old with Graves' ophthalmopathy.

This clonotype was seen repeatedly, ten times or more. The chain has TRBV12-3 or TRBV12-4 and TRBJ1-5, with 11 nucleotides matching TRBD1. Germline trimming cut 5 bases from V and 6 bases from J; bases unmatched to any gene: 3. The CDR3 sequence is 14 residues long. In DNA form, the CDR3 reads TGTGCCAGCAGTCCGGGACAGGGGGTTCAGCCCCAGCATTTT. Protein: CASSPGQGVQPQHF.

In its sample, this clonotype was seen a few times. The V and J genes are TRBV19 and TRBJ2-7, with 7 bases fitting TRBD2. V trimming: 6 bases; J trimming: 6 bases; junction bases outside the gene matches: 8. This CDR3 spans 13 amino acids. Germline-derived CDR1 and CDR2 are LNHDA and SQIVND (reference sequence). CDR3 residues: CASSTGPSGEQYF. CDR3 nucleotides: TGTGCCAGTAGCACCGGGCCTAGCGGCGAGCAGTACTTC.

The chain combines TRBV5-1 with TRBJ2-7; unclear D gene. This CDR3 spans 14 amino acids. V shed 4 bases and J shed 4 bases, with 15 bases lying between them. Germline CDR1 is SGHRS and CDR2 is YFSETQ. The CDR3 DNA reads TGCGCCAGCAGCCTAACACCTCATGATTACGAGCAGTACTTC. It translates to CASSLTPHDYEQYF. Variable domain in full (rest from reference TRBV5-1 and TRBJ2-7): KAGVTQTPRYLIKTRGQQVTLSCSPISGHRSVSWYQQTPGQGLQFLFEYFSETQRNKGNFPGRFSGRQFSNSRSEMNVSTLELGDSALYLCASSLTPHDYEQYFGPGTRLTVT.

On this clonotype itself: An end of the junction differs from the germline gene, which may be a read error. CDR3 in amino acids: CVSSLGSEDTQYF. The CDR3 nucleotides are TGTGTCAGCAGTTTAGGGTCAGAAGATACGCAGTATTTC. This chain joins TRBV12-3 or TRBV12-4 and TRBJ2-3; unclear D gene. The CDR3 contains 13 residues.

This clonotype was seen at least ten times. The rearrangement links TRBV5-5 to TRBJ2-7, with TRBD1 identical over 9 bases. CDR3 length: 15 amino acids. J was trimmed by 5 bases and V by 2 bases; bases with no gene match: 8. Germline lookup yields CDR1 SGHKS and CDR2 YYEKEE (reference sequence). Written as DNA, the CDR3 is TGTGCCAGCAGCTTTTACAGGGGGCTCAGGGACGAGCAGTACTTC. This codes for CASSFYRGLRDEQYF.

This clonotype occurred many times. V and J are TRBV6-2 or TRBV6-3 and TRBJ2-5; TRBD2 matches 11 bases. The ends lost 5 bases at V and 4 bases at J; junction bases unmatched: 15. Germline CDR1 reads MNHEY; CDR2 reads SVGEGT. The CDR3 spans 18 residues. The CDR3 bases are TGTGCCAGCAGTATGGGGACTAGCGGACCCGAGAGAGGAGAGACCCAGTACTTC. Translating gives CASSMGTSGPERGETQYF.

This clonotype was picked up many times. V is TRBV6-2 or TRBV6-3 and J is TRBJ2-7; 8 bases map to TRBD2. Per germline, CDR1 MNHEY and CDR2 SVGEGT. The CDR3 runs 15 residues. V trimming: 4 bases; J trimming: 2 bases; junction bases outside the gene matches: 7. CDR3 DNA: TGTGCCAGCAGTTGGTCTGGCGGGGGGCCCTACGAGCAGTACTTC. Its translation: CASSWSGGGPYEQYF.

Ten or more counts support this clonotype. The V gene is TRBV6-1, the J gene TRBJ1-5; D is ambiguous. There are 13 residues in the CDR3. Deletions cut 3 bases from V and 7 bases from J, with 10 bases between. Germline V CDR1 and CDR2: MNHNS, SASEGT. CDR3 region: CASSELDLQPQHF. CDR3 bases: TGTGCCAGCAGTGAGCTAGATTTGCAGCCCCAGCATTTT.

This clonotype was recorded at least ten times. CDR3 coding DNA: TGTGCCAGCAGCACCGGGACTCCTGGAAACACCATATATTTT. Amino acid sequence: CASSTGTPGNTIYF. This chain joins TRBV11-2 and TRBJ1-3, with D perhaps matching TRBD1 (5 bases). Between the trimmed V and J ends, which lost 5 bases and 2 bases, there was a span of 10 bases. The CDR3 is made up of 14 amino acids. The germline V gene has CDR1 SGHAT and CDR2 FQNNGV.

This clonotype was counted between two and nine times. DNA of the CDR3: TGTGCCAGCAGTTACAACGGGGCCGGGGAGCTGTTTTTT. Translated: CASSYNGAGELFF. The rearrangement joins TRBV6-5 to TRBJ2-2; possibly TRBD2 for D (5 bases). Germline V CDR1 and CDR2: MNHEY, SVGAGI. Trimming took off 2 bases at V and 6 bases at J, with 7 bases between the two ends. The length of the CDR3 is 13 residues.

This clonotype was seen many times. The V and J genes are TRBV7-6 and TRBJ1-4; D is unclear. The CDR3 covers 13 residues. With 2 bases removed from V and 2 bases from J, the gap between germline ends came to 3 bases. Per germline, CDR1 SGHVS and CDR2 FNYEAQ. CDR3 protein: CASSLSTNEKLFF. The CDR3, as DNA: TGTGCCAGCAGCTTAAGTACTAATGAAAAACTGTTTTTT.

This clonotype was detected ten times or more. The chain carries TRBV7-8 and TRBJ2-3, with TRBD2 identical over 8 bases. The CDR3 runs 17 residues. Unmatched junction bases numbered 14, after V lost 5 bases and J lost 4 bases. Germline V gene lookup returns CDR1 SGHVS and CDR2 FQNEAQ. In nucleotides, the CDR3 is TGTGCCAGCAGCCAGGCGGTTAGCGGGGAGCTCTCAGATACGCAGTATTTT. Translating gives CASSQAVSGELSDTQYF. Combining the CDR3 with reference TRBV7-8 and TRBJ2-3 gives the whole variable domain GAGVSQSPRYKVAKRGQDVALRCDPISGHVSLFWYQQALGQGPEFLTYFQNEAQLDKSGLPSDRFFAERPEGSVSTLKIQRTQQEDSAVYLCASSQAVSGELSDTQYFGPGTRLTVL.

This clonotype was observed at least ten times. This chain connects TRBV5-1 to TRBJ2-4, with 8 bases identical to TRBD1. V lost 4 bases, J lost 7 bases, and 7 bases stayed unmatched. Germline V gene lookup returns CDR1 SGHRS and CDR2 YFSETQ. CDR3 length: 14 residues. DNA of the CDR3: TGCGCCAGCAGCGGGGGACAGGAGGGGAACATTCAGTACTTC. Protein product: CASSGGQEGNIQYF.